This T cell receptor (beta chain) originates from a study of beta chain features in type 1 diabetes. Sorting based on CD45RO/CCR7/CD25/CD127/CD95/CD27 separated CD4+ naive, central memory, regulatory and stem cell-like memory cells. Reverse transcription of all isolated RNA meant that expressed TCRB transcripts were sequenced. The data were produced by immunoSEQ multiplex PCR, yet TCRdb's version contains in-frame clones alone and is incomplete. The sample contains 640,000 or so clones, roughly an eighth of which appear only once. For this clone: Its target is not known.

This CDR3 is built from 12 residues. Losses at the gene ends were 8 bases for V and 6 bases for J; bases not matched to a gene: 4. CDR1 is MGHDK and CDR2 is SYGVNS in the germline V gene. Study-level points and caveats: Healthy donors had naive, central memory and Treg TCRB repertoires that appeared less similar than those seen among patients. Shortening of TCRB CDR3s, moderate but significant, appeared in all four CD4+ subsets of Type 1 diabetes patients. Sequencing of cDNA might inflate the share of cells that strongly express TCR.

Sequenced sample: naive CD4+ T cells from blood. The receptor's source is a young man with type 1 diabetes. This rearrangement joins TRBV25-1 to TRBJ2-3; 8 bases are a match to TRBD2. DNA for the CDR3: TGTGCCAGCCCGCGGGGGGCGGATACGCAGTATTTT. This gives the protein CASPRGADTQYF.